A selection of T cell receptor beta chains follows, all from one sample in a study of breast tumors, draining lymph nodes, adjacent tissues. TCRdb re-derived calls from the multiplex PCR reads in MiXCR, one entry per CDR3 protein. The sample holds around 290,000 distinct CDR3 sequences; about 30% are singletons and the top ten take 1.1%. What was sequenced was axillary lymph node tissue. The source of these receptors is a female donor with breast cancer. Some clones in this sample may be carry-over from other donors' samples. Each CDR3 is given with its conserved first and last residue. A D gene is named only where the DNA matches it firmly. Clone size appears in some rows only: once, few, many, or a class for an expanded clone.

D: .
size: few
V: TRBV5-4
J: TRBJ2-4
DNA: TGTGCCAGCAGCGCTTGGGGGGCCAAAAACATTCAGTACTTC
CDR3: CASSAWGAKNIQYF

D: .
size: .
V: TRBV5-8
J: TRBJ1-1
DNA: TGTGCCAGCAGCGCCAGACTGGTGAACACTGAAGCTTTCTTT
CDR3: CASSARLVNTEAFF

D: TRBD2
size: .
V: TRBV10-3
J: TRBJ2-3
DNA: TGTGCCATCAGTGTTGCCGGGACTAGCGGGAGTCTAGATACGCAGTATTTT
CDR3: CAISVAGTSGSLDTQYF

D: .
size: many
V: TRBV7-9
J: TRBJ2-7
DNA: TGTGCCAGCAGCTTAACTGCGGAGTTCGACGAGCAGTACTTC
CDR3: CASSLTAEFDEQYF

D: TRBD2
size: once
V: TRBV20-1
J: TRBJ2-1
DNA: TGCAGTGCCCAGCGGGAGAGCTCTTACACTGAGCAGTTCTTC
CDR3: CSAQRESSYTEQFF

D: TRBD1
size: few
V: TRBV6-6
J: TRBJ2-7
DNA: TGTGCCAGCAGTCACCCCGGGGGACAGGGTTTCTACTTC
CDR3: CASSHPGGQGFYF

D: TRBD2
size: once
V: TRBV25-1
J: TRBJ2-7
DNA: TGTGCCAGCAGTGAACTAGCGGGAGCCATCGAGCAGTACTTC
CDR3: CASSELAGAIEQYF

D: TRBD2
size: .
V: TRBV28
J: TRBJ2-7
DNA: TGTGCCAGCAGTCCCCATGGTAGCGGGAGTAGGTACGAGCAGTACTTC
CDR3: CASSPHGSGSRYEQYF

D: TRBD2
size: many
V: TRBV19
J: TRBJ2-1
DNA: TGTGCCAGTAGTATTGGTCGCGGGAGAGTTAATGAGCAGTTCTTC
CDR3: CASSIGRGRVNEQFF

D: .
size: many
V: TRBV11-3
J: TRBJ2-7
DNA: TGTGCCAGCAGCTCCCCTTGGGGAGGTGTTCCCGAGCAGTACTTC
CDR3: CASSSPWGGVPEQYF

D: TRBD1
size: many
V: TRBV2
J: TRBJ2-7
DNA: TGTGCCAGCAGCCGGGACAGGTCCTACGAGCAGTACTTC
CDR3: CASSRDRSYEQYF

D: TRBD1
size: many
V: TRBV19
J: TRBJ1-3
DNA: TGTGCCAGTAGCCAGGGGGCCAGAAACACCATATATTTT
CDR3: CASSQGARNTIYF

D: TRBD2
size: many
V: TRBV5-1
J: TRBJ2-7
DNA: TGCGCCAGCAGCCGGATCCTAGCGGGAGGTTACTACGAGCAGTACTTC
CDR3: CASSRILAGGYYEQYF

D: .
size: .
V: TRBV19
J: TRBJ2-5
DNA: TGTGCCAGTAGTACTAGACAGGGGAGGGAGACCCGGTACTTC
CDR3: CASSTRQGRETRYF

D: TRBD2
size: .
V: TRBV12-3/TRBV12-4
J: TRBJ2-3
DNA: TGTGCCAGCAGTTTCGGCGGGACTAGCGGGAGGGGCACAGATACGCAGTATTTT
CDR3: CASSFGGTSGRGTDTQYF

D: .
size: few
V: TRBV15
J: TRBJ1-1
DNA: TGTGCCACCAGCAGAGGGGCCGGGTACTGGGCTTTCTTT
CDR3: CATSRGAGYWAFF

D: .
size: many
V: TRBV10-2
J: TRBJ2-5
DNA: TGCGCCAGCAGTGAACAGGCTCGGGAGACCCAGTACTTC
CDR3: CASSEQARETQYF

D: .
size: many
V: TRBV5-1
J: TRBJ2-7
DNA: TGCGCCAGCAGCCGAGGAAACGAGCAGTACTTC
CDR3: CASSRGNEQYF

D: .
size: .
V: TRBV27
J: TRBJ2-7
DNA: TGTGCCAGCAGCGCCACGGGTCCTTTTAACCGGCAGTACTTC
CDR3: CASSATGPFNRQYF

D: .
size: many
V: TRBV18
J: TRBJ2-7
DNA: TGTGCCAGCTCACCACCGTCCGGATACGAGCAGTACTTC
CDR3: CASSPPSGYEQYF

D: TRBD2
size: .
V: TRBV12-3/TRBV12-4
J: TRBJ2-1
DNA: TGTGCCAGCAGCCCGACAGGACTAGCGACCAATGAGCAGTTCTTC
CDR3: CASSPTGLATNEQFF

D: .
size: few
V: TRBV6-5
J: TRBJ2-3
DNA: TGTGCCAGCAGTCACTCCTCTCTAGGGACAGATACGCAGTATTTT
CDR3: CASSHSSLGTDTQYF

D: .
size: .
V: TRBV28
J: TRBJ1-2
DNA: TGTGCCAGCAGTGACGGGGAGGGCGGCTACACCTTC
CDR3: CASSDGEGGYTF

D: .
size: .
V: TRBV10-3
J: TRBJ1-6
DNA: TGTGCCATCAGTGGGTTTGGGGGCAATTCACCCCTCCACTTT
CDR3: CAISGFGGNSPLHF

D: TRBD1
size: once
V: TRBV9
J: TRBJ1-1
DNA: TGTGCCAGCAGTCGACAGGGGGCTTTAGGGTACACTGAAGCTTTCTTT
CDR3: CASSRQGALGYTEAFF

D: .
size: many
V: TRBV12-3/TRBV12-4
J: TRBJ1-5
DNA: TGTGCCAGCAGTTTTGCGTCCAATCAGCCCCAGCATTTT
CDR3: CASSFASNQPQHF

D: TRBD2
size: many
V: TRBV20-1
J: TRBJ2-3
DNA: TGCAGTGCTAGACGACTAGCGACAGGCACAGATACGCAGTATTTT
CDR3: CSARRLATGTDTQYF

D: .
size: many
V: TRBV11-2
J: TRBJ2-3
DNA: TGTGCCAGCAGCTCCTCTAGGCCAGATACGCAGTATTTT
CDR3: CASSSSRPDTQYF

D: TRBD1
size: many
V: TRBV19
J: TRBJ2-7
DNA: TGTGCCAGTAGTATTCCGGGACAGGGGCGGTACGAGCAGTACTTC
CDR3: CASSIPGQGRYEQYF

D: .
size: many
V: TRBV7-7
J: TRBJ2-5
DNA: TGTGCTAGCAGCCCCAGTCGGGTAGAGACCCAGTACTTC
CDR3: CASSPSRVETQYF

D: .
size: many
V: TRBV3-1
J: TRBJ2-2
DNA: TGTGCCAGCAGCCAAGAAATCGGGGAGCTGTTTTTT
CDR3: CASSQEIGELFF

D: .
size: .
V: TRBV5-8
J: TRBJ2-2
DNA: TGTGCCAGCAGCTTACGGACAGCGGGGGAGCTGTTTTTT
CDR3: CASSLRTAGELFF

D: TRBD1
size: many
V: TRBV19
J: TRBJ2-7
DNA: TGTGCCAGTAGTATAACAGGGGGAGCCATGACGGGGGAGCAGTACTTC
CDR3: CASSITGGAMTGEQYF

D: TRBD2
size: .
V: TRBV6-2/TRBV6-3
J: TRBJ2-7
DNA: TGTGCCACGCGGGAGGACCCCTACGAGCAGTACTTC
CDR3: CATREDPYEQYF

D: .
size: many
V: TRBV2
J: TRBJ1-2
DNA: TGTGCCAGCAGTGAAACAGGTCGCTATGGCTACACCTTC
CDR3: CASSETGRYGYTF

D: .
size: many
V: TRBV5-1
J: TRBJ2-1
DNA: TGCGCCAGCAGAACACCCTACGAAAGGGCCCTCTACAATGAGCAGTTCTTC
CDR3: CASRTPYERALYNEQFF

D: TRBD2
size: many
V: TRBV11-1
J: TRBJ2-1
DNA: TGTGCCAGCAGCCCCCTTTCAACCCCGGGACTAGCGGAGTTCTTC
CDR3: CASSPLSTPGLAEFF